The 5 T cell receptor beta chains given below trace back to one sample, sequenced in a study of cytomegalovirus exposure and HLA in healthy donors. PCR involved 60 Vbeta and 13 Jbeta primers. Using immunoSEQ multiplex PCR, the repertoire was profiled, and TCRdb retains in-frame clones only, with some absent. This sample carries some 110,000 clones, 78% of them seen once, and the ten largest clones take around 1.3%. Input material: PBMCs. The receptor source for this set is a man under 40 in good health and CMV-seronegative.

The rearrangement joins TRBV9 to TRBJ2-3; TRBD2 aligns across 8 bases. With 4 bases clipped from V and 2 bases from J, the junction kept 9 bases outside the gene matches. Germline V CDR1 and CDR2: SGDLS, YYNGEE. CDR3 length: 16 amino acids. CDR3 protein: CASSPYTSGNTDTQYF. CDR3 bases: TGTGCCAGCAGCCCCTACACTAGCGGCAACACAGATACGCAGTATTTT.

This clone was seen just once. The V call is TRBV28, the J call TRBJ1-5; possibly TRBD1 for D (5 bases). With 4 bases removed from V and 0 bases from J, the gap between germline ends came to 13 bases. CDR1 and CDR2 from the germline V gene are MDHEN and SYDVKM. The CDR3 totals 16 residues. CDR3 in amino acids: CASSSLGDYSNQPQHF. CDR3 nucleotides: TGTGCCAGCAGTTCCCTAGGGGATTATAGCAATCAGCCCCAGCATTTT. Drawing the rest from reference TRBV28 and TRBJ1-5, the complete variable domain is DVKVTQSSRYLVKRTGEKVFLECVQDMDHENMFWYRQDPGLGLRLIYFSYDVKMKEKGDIPEGYSVSREKKERFSLILESASTNQTSMYLCASSSLGDYSNQPQHFGDGTRLSIL.

This sequence joins TRBV28 and TRBJ1-1; no clear D. Germline CDR1 and CDR2: MDHEN and SYDVKM. The CDR3 is 15 residues long. Trimming shortened V by 3 bases and J by 2 bases, and 13 bases separated the two germline ends. The CDR3 DNA sequence: TGTGCCAGCAGTTTGGCCCGGGAGAAAAACACTGAAGCTTTCTTT. Translating gives CASSLAREKNTEAFF.

The chain employs TRBV19 and TRBJ2-3, with 9 nucleotides matching TRBD2. Per germline, CDR1 LNHDA and CDR2 SQIVND (reference sequence). V lost 5 bases, J lost 0 bases, and 21 bases stayed unmatched. The CDR3 has 21 amino acids. CDR3 sequence (DNA): TGTGCCAGTAGTGACCGGGGGGCGGGGGGGCCGCCCTCTACTAGCACAGATACGCAGTATTTT. Its translation: CASSDRGAGGPPSTSTDTQYF.

V is TRBV9 and J is TRBJ2-3; TRBD2 matches at 9 bases. V lost 0 bases to trimming and J lost 7 bases; unmatched junction nucleotides: 3. The CDR3 covers 14 residues. Germline assignment: CDR1 SGDLS and CDR2 YYNGEE. Here the CDR3 reads CASSVGSGRNTQYF. CDR3 nucleotide sequence: TGTGCCAGCAGCGTAGGTAGCGGGAGAAATACGCAGTATTTT.